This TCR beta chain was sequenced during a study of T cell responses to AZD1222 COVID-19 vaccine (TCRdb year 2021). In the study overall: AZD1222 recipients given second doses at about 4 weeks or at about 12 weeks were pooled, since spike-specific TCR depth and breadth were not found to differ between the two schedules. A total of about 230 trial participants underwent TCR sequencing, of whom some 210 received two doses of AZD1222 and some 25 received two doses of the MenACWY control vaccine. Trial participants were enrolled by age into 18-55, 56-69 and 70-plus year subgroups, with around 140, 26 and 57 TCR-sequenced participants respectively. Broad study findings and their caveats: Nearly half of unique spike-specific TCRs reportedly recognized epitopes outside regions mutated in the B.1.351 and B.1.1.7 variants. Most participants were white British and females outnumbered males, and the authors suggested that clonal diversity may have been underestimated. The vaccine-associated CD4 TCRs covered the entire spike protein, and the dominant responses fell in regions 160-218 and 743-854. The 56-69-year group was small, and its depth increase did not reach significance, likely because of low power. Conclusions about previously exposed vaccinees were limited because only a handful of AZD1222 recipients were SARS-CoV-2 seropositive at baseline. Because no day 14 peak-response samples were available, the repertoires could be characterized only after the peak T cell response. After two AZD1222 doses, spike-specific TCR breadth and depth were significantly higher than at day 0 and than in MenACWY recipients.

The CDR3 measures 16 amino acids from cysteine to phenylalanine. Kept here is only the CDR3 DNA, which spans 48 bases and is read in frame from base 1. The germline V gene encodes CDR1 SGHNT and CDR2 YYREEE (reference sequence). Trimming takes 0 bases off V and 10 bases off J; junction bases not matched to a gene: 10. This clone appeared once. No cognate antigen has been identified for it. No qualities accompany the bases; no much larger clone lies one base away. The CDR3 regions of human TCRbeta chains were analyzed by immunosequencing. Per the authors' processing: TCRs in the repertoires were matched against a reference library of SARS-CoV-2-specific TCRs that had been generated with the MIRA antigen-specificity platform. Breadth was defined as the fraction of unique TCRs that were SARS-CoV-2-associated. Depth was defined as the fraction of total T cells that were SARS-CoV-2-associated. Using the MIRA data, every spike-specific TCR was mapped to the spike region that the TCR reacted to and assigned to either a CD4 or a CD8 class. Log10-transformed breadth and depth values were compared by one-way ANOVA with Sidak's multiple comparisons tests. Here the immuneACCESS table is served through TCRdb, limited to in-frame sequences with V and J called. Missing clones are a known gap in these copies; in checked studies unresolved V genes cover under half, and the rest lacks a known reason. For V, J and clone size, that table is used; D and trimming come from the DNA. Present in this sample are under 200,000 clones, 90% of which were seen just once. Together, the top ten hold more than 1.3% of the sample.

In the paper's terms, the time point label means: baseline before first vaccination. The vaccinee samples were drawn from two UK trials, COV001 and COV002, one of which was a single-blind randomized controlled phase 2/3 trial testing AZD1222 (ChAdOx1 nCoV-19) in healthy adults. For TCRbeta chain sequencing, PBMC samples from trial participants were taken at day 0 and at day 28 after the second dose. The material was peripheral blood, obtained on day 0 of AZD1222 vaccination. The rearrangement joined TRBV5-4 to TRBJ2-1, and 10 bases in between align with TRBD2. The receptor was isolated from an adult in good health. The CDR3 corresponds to CASSLGSGTSVWEQFF. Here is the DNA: TGTGCCAGCAGCTTGGGGTCAGGGACTAGCGTTTGGGAGCAGTTCTTC.